These 15 T cell receptor beta chains came from one sample sequenced in a study of T cells in Graves' hyperthyroidism and ophthalmopathy (dated by TCRdb to between 2018 and 2020). The protocol used for the library was multiplex PCR. TCRdb lists the instrument as Illumina HiSeq 2000. The TCR beta CDR3 regions were amplified from RNA transcripts. The first round of RT-PCR for the TCR CDR3 was performed with the HTBI primer set and the Qiagen OneStep RT-PCR kit. The raw public data were reprocessed by TCRdb itself: fastp quality trimming at Q25, MiXCR clonotype calling, in-frame beta chains only. Each record represents a unique CDR3 protein, reported with the most common genes and DNA among its rows. The sample profile shows 660,000 or so distinct CDR3 sequences; about 20% of them were found once. About 34% of the sample is held by the ten biggest clonotypes. The sample consisted of blood. Every receptor here comes from a man younger than 40 with Graves' ophthalmopathy.

This clonotype appeared many times. The rearrangement joins TRBV28 to TRBJ1-1; D is uncertain. Germline V gene data show CDR1 as MDHEN and CDR2 as SYDVKM. The V end lost 6 bases, the J end lost 3 bases, and 8 bases lay between the germline ends. The CDR3 spans 12 residues. CDR3 protein: CASRREHTEAFF. DNA for the CDR3: TGTGCCAGCAGGAGGGAGCACACTGAAGCTTTCTTT.

The CDR3 DNA follows: TGCAGTGCTAGGGCCCCGGGACAGAGCTCCTACGAGCAGTACTTC. Translation: CSARAPGQSSYEQYF. The chain combines TRBV20-1 with TRBJ2-7, with 7 bases fitting TRBD1. This CDR3 is built from 15 residues. J lost 0 bases, V lost 3 bases, and 8 bases had no gene match. Germline V gives CDR1 DFQATT, CDR2 SNEGSKA (reference sequence).

The V and J genes are TRBV12-3 or TRBV12-4 and TRBJ2-1; tentative D call: TRBD2 (5 bases). Trimming took off 5 bases at V and 6 bases at J, with 11 bases between the two ends. The CDR3 sequence is 13 residues long. CDR3 loop: CASSAVAPNEQFF. The CDR3 DNA sequence: TGTGCCAGCAGTGCGGTAGCGCCCAATGAGCAGTTCTTC.

Regarding this clonotype: A much larger clone lies a single base off, so this may be a read error. The rearrangement links TRBV12-3 or TRBV12-4 to TRBJ2-7, with D unclear. The CDR3 is made up of 13 amino acids. The DNA for the CDR3 is TGTACCAGCAGTTTTTCAGTCTCGGCCGAGCAGTACTTC. This sequence encodes CTSSFSVSAEQYF.

The chain recombines TRBV28 with TRBJ1-1, with 7 bases identical to TRBD1. CDR3 length: 14 residues. CDR1 and CDR2 (germline): MDHEN, SYDVKM. Germline trimming cut 7 bases from V and 0 bases from J; bases unmatched to any gene: 5. CDR3: CASTRQGVNTEAFF. The CDR3 DNA reads TGTGCCAGCACTCGACAGGGTGTGAACACTGAAGCTTTCTTT.

The chain uses TRBV9 and TRBJ2-5; TRBD2 aligns across 11 bases. With V trimmed by 4 bases and J by 9 bases, 8 bases remained unmatched. Germline assignment: CDR1 SGDLS and CDR2 YYNGEE. This CDR3 region has 14 residues. The CDR3 protein is CASSPGLADRAQYF. The CDR3 coding sequence is TGTGCCAGCAGCCCGGGACTAGCGGACCGGGCCCAGTACTTC.

Points on this clonotype: At one of its ends the junction is not consistent with the germline gene, which may arise from a read error. This sequence joins TRBV3-1 and TRBJ1-3, with D possibly TRBD1 on 5 matching bases. This CDR3 is 14 amino acids long. Looked up from germline, CDR1 is LGHDT and CDR2 is YNNKEL (reference sequence). The CDR3 coding sequence is TGTGCCACCTCTAGGGGCGCGTTAGGAAACGCCATATATTTT. Its translation is CATSRGALGNAIYF.

The chain carries TRBV14 and TRBJ2-3; TRBD2 agrees at 8 bases. The CDR3 has 17 residues. V gave up 2 bases and J gave up 3 bases; unmatched junction bases: 10. CDR1 is SGHDN, CDR2 FVKESK, per germline. CDR3 bases: TGTGCCAGCAGCCAACGGCCGGGAGGGCCCGAAACAGATACGCAGTATTTT. This sequence encodes CASSQRPGGPETDTQYF. Looking up the rest from reference TRBV14 and TRBJ2-3 gives the full variable domain: EAGVTQFPSHSVIEKGQTVTLRCDPISGHDNLYWYRRVMGKEIKFLLHFVKESKQDESGMPNNRFLAERTGGTYSTLKVQPAELEDSGVYFCASSQRPGGPETDTQYFGPGTRLTVL.

This rearrangement joins TRBV28 to TRBJ2-5; perhaps TRBD1 as D (6 bases). The assigned J gene may be wrong: the sequence end matches TRBJ2-1 better. CDR3 length: 11 residues. Per germline, CDR1 MDHEN and CDR2 SYDVKM. The CDR3 protein is CASSLQGIQFF. The CDR3 DNA reads as TGTGCCAGCAGTTTACAGGGGATCCAGTTCTTC.

This clonotype was counted many times. The chain uses TRBV27 and TRBJ2-7; D is unresolved. V was shortened by 8 bases and J by 5 bases, with 13 bases between the two germline ends. The germline gives CDR1 MNHEY, CDR2 SMNVEV (reference sequence). The CDR3 is made up of 12 amino acids. The CDR3 bases are TGTGCCAGCGCGGAGTGGGGAAACGAGCAGTACTTC. Its translation is CASAEWGNEQYF.

In this sample, this clonotype turned up once. This chain uses TRBV9 with TRBJ2-5; 9 positions match TRBD1. Germline V CDR1 and CDR2: SGDLS, YYNGEE. The CDR3 sequence is 15 residues long. V shed 5 bases and J 2 bases; nucleotides not matched to a gene: 7. The CDR3 nucleotides read TGTGCCAGCAGTTATTCCGGGACAGGGCAAGAGACCCAGTACTTC. Translated, it gives CASSYSGTGQETQYF. The full variable domain, with the rest looked up from reference TRBV9 and TRBJ2-5, is DSGVTQTPKHLITATGQRVTLRCSPRSGDLSVYWYQQSLDQGLQFLIQYYNGEERAKGNILERFSAQQFPDLHSELNLSSLELGDSALYFCASSYSGTGQETQYFGPGTRLLVL.

This clonotype was counted between two and nine times. V is TRBV20-1 and J is TRBJ2-1; 7 bases match TRBD2. The CDR3 is 15 amino acids. CDR1 DFQATT and CDR2 SNEGSKA come from the germline V gene (reference sequence). V trimming: 1 base; J trimming: 4 bases; junction bases outside the gene matches: 7. The CDR3 DNA reads TGCAGTGCTAGAGCCAGCGGGGAGCGATACAATGAGCAGTTCTTC. Its translation: CSARASGERYNEQFF.

This clonotype has a handful of counts. This chain joins TRBV18 and TRBJ2-3, with unresolved D. In germline, CDR1 is KGHSH, CDR2 LQKENI. Trimming removed 6 bases from V and 3 bases from J, with 10 bases in between. CDR3 size: 13 residues. Here the CDR3 DNA reads TGTGCCAGCTCGCAGGACCAAACAGATACGCAGTATTTT. This sequence encodes CASSQDQTDTQYF.

V and J are TRBV4-1 and TRBJ2-3, with 13 bases matching TRBD2. This CDR3 is built from 19 residues. With V trimmed by 2 bases and J by 2 bases, 10 bases remained unmatched. CDR1 and CDR2 from the germline V gene are MGHRA and YSYEKL. In DNA, the CDR3 is TGCGCCAGCAGCCAATCCCCGGGACTAGCGGGATCCTACACAGATACGCAGTATTTT. Translation: CASSQSPGLAGSYTDTQYF.

The J gene is TRBJ2-7, the V gene TRBV7-6, with 8 bases lining up with TRBD1. V was pared by 5 bases and J by 3 bases, with 15 bases of the junction left unmatched. The length of the CDR3 is 17 residues. Germline V CDR1 and CDR2: SGHVS, FNYEAQ. CDR3 coding DNA: TGTGCCAGCAGCCCGGGACAGGCCCCCTCTCCCGTCTACGAGCAGTACTTC. Protein product: CASSPGQAPSPVYEQYF.